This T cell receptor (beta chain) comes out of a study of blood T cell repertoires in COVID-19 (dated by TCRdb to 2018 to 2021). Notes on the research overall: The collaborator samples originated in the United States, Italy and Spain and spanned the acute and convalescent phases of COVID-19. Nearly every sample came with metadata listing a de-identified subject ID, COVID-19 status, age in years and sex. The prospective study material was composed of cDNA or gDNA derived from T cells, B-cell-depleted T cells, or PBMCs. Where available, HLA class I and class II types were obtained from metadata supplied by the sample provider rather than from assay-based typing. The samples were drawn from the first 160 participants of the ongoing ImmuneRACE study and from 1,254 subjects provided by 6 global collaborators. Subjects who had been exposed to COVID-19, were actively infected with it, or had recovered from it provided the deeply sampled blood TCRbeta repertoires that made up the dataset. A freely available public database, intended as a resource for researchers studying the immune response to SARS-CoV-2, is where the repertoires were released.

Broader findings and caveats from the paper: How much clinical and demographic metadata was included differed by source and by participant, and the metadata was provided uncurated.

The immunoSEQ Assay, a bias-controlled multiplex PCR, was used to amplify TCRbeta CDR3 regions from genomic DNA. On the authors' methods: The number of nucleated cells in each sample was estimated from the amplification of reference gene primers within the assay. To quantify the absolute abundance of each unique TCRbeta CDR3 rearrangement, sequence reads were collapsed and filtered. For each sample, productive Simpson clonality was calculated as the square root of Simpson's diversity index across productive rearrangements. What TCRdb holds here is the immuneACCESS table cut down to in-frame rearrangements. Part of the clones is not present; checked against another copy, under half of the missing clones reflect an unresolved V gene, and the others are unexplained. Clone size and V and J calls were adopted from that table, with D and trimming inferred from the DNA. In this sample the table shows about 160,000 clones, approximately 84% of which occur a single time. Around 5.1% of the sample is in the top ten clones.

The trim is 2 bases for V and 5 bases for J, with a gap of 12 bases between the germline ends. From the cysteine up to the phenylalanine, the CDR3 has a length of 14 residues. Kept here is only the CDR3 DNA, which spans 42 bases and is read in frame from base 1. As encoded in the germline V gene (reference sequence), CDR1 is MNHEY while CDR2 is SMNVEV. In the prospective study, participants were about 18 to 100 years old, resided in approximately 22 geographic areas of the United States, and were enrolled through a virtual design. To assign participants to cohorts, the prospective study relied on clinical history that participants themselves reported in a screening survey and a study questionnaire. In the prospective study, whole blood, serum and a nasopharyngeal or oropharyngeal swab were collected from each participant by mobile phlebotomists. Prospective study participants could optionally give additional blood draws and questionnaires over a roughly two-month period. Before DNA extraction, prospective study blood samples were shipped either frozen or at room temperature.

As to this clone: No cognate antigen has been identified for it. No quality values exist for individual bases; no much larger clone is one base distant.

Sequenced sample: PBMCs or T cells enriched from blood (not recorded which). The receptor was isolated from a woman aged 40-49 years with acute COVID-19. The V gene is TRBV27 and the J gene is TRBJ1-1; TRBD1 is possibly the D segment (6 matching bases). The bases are TGTGCCAGCAGTTTAAACAGGGTCCAAACTGAAGCTTTCTTT. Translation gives CASSLNRVQTEAFF.